The entry that follows covers one T cell receptor (beta chain) sequence. Its antigen is undetermined. A read error may produce the germline difference seen at one junction end. This sample is part of a study of T cells in Graves' hyperthyroidism and ophthalmopathy. Study-wide results and caveats: Among clonotypes expanded in thyroid above 0.001, most were also found in blood.

The CDR3 covers 19 residues. CDR1 is KGHSH, CDR2 LQKENI, per germline. Amplified TCR beta CDR3 regions came from RNA transcripts. The primer set for the first-round RT-PCR of the TCR CDR3 was HTBI. TCRdb independently ran MiXCR on the multiplex PCR reads; one entry per CDR3 protein. This sample has under 550,000 distinct CDR3 sequences, with 20% found just once. In the ophthalmopathy cohort, Clinical Activity Score was at least 3, NOSPECS grade at least 4, and duration under 3 months. Patients with uncontrolled infections, other autoimmune diseases, pregnancy or lactation were excluded. This TCR derives from a middle-aged man with Graves' ophthalmopathy. This rearrangement joins TRBV18 to TRBJ1-5; the D gene is possibly TRBD1 (6 bases). Input material: blood. The CDR3 sequence: CARSPRPPRQAPGGQPQHF. Written as DNA, the CDR3 is TGTGCCCGCTCACCACGTCCCCCTAGACAGGCCCCCGGAGGTCAGCCCCAGCATTTT.